This T cell receptor beta chain was captured by sequencing in a study of cytomegalovirus exposure and HLA in healthy donors. Primers for the PCR totalled 60 Vbeta and 13 Jbeta. Libraries were prepared by immunoSEQ multiplex PCR; TCRdb keeps only in-frame clonotypes and omits some of them. The sample yields approximately 260,000 clones, 84% seen once. On this clone: Its antigen is still unknown.

The J segment lost 9 bases and the V segment lost 1 base, leaving 10 bases of the junction unmatched. Germline CDR1 and CDR2: SGHDT and YYEEEE. The CDR3 has 15 residues. Among the donors, all were healthy bone marrow donors. Whole-study findings and limits: A few chains tied to CMV proved CMV antigen-specific in vitro. Serostatus for CMV was the only available immune exposure information.

This clonotype was obtained from a woman aged 35 to 49 in good health and CMV-seropositive. Material: PBMCs. V gene TRBV5-6 combines with J gene TRBJ2-1; 7 bases agree with TRBD2. DNA for the CDR3: TGTGCCAGCAGCTTGACATTGTCTGTAGCGGGTGAGCAGTTCTTC. Its protein is CASSLTLSVAGEQFF.